The clone carrying this TCR beta chain was observed a few times. This sample was included in a study of T cell responses to AZD1222 COVID-19 vaccine. Germline loops: CDR1 GTSNPN, CDR2 SVGIG (reference sequence). The CDR3 length is 15 residues. The V gene lost 7 bases and the J gene lost 9 bases, with 22 bases spanning the gap. Data came from immunoSEQ multiplex PCR; TCRdb stores just in-frame clones and leaves some out. Among roughly 110,000 clones listed, around nine tenths were seen once. V and J are TRBV30 and TRBJ1-6, with D perhaps matching TRBD1 (5 bases). This TCR derives from an adult who received the AZD1222 COVID-19 vaccine. The specimen comprised peripheral blood, sampled 28 days after the second AZD1222 dose. The CDR3 is CASTGARTAGSPLHF. The DNA for the CDR3 is TGTGCCTCTACCGGGGCGAGGACTGCCGGTTCACCCCTCCACTTT.